Detailed here is one TCR beta chain. Its antigen is currently unknown. As processed by the authors: Filtering differed because ImmunoSEQ produced junction-only sequences that carried no quality scores. Profiling relied on immunoSEQ multiplex PCR, and the TCRdb table lists in-frame clones only, not all of them. Clonal size and the V and J genes are those of that table, whereas D and trimming came from the DNA. The sample has some 2.1 million clones; 95% are singletons. Healthy HIV-negative adults without recent acute infections or vaccinations served as donors. This entry is derived from a study of shared clonotypes between healthy human individuals. The study's findings and limits: In having few donors, the study represented limited genetic and exposure-history diversity. Despite large depth, rarefaction showed incomplete sorted-subset sequencing.

Source material: naive CD4+ T cells sorted from blood. Subset indicated: CD45RA+ positively selected. The origin of this receptor is a man aged 18 to 30 in good health.

The DNA for the CDR3 is TGTGCCTGGTCAAGAGGGGGCCTGGTTAACCAGCCCCAGCATTTT. This gives the protein CAWSRGGLVNQPQHF. The chain links TRBV30 to TRBJ1-5; 7 nucleotides match TRBD1. The CDR3 spans 15 residues. The trim removed 5 bases at V and 7 bases at J, leaving 14 bases unmatched. The V gene's germline CDR1 is GTSNPN and CDR2 SVGIG (reference sequence).